Below, one TCR beta chain is given with its context. This sample was included in a study of blood T cell repertoires in COVID-19. Study as a whole: Samples of COVID-19 (acute and convalescent) were obtained from the United States, Italy and Spain. PBMCs, B-cell-depleted T cells, or T cells were the source of the cDNA or gDNA that made up the material.

Here immunoSEQ multiplex PCR was the method, and the copy in TCRdb shows in-frame clones only, minus some. The repertoire consists of over 600,000 clones, with about nine tenths occurring once and the leading ten covering over 0.2%. J lost 4 bases, V lost 5 bases, and 9 bases had no gene match. Germline CDR1 is SEHNR and CDR2 is FQNEAQ (reference sequence). The CDR3 is 15 residues long. Sequenced: peripheral blood. The chain is built from TRBV7-9 and TRBJ1-2, with 8 bases matching TRBD1. This clonotype originated in a woman younger than 30 with acute or convalescent COVID-19. The CDR3 is CASSAPDRASYGYTF. The CDR3 DNA sequence: TGTGCCAGCAGCGCCCCGGACAGGGCGAGCTATGGCTACACCTTC. Drawing the rest from reference TRBV7-9 and TRBJ1-2, the complete variable domain is DTGVSQNPRHKITKRGQNVTFRCDPISEHNRLYWYRQTLGQGPEFLTYFQNEAQLEKSRLLSDRFSAERPKGSFSTLEIQRTEQGDSAMYLCASSAPDRASYGYTFGSGTRLTVV.